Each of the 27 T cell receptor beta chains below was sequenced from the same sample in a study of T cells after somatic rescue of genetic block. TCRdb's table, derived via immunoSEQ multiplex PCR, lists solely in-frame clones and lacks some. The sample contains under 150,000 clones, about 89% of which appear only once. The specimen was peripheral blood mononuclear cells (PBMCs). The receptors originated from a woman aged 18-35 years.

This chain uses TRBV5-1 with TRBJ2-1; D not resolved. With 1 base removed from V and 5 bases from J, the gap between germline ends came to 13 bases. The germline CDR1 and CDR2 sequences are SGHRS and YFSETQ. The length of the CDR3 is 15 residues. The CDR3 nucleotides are TGCGCCAGCAGCTTGCTAGAAGGGTTAAACAATGAGCAGTTCTTC. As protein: CASSLLEGLNNEQFF.

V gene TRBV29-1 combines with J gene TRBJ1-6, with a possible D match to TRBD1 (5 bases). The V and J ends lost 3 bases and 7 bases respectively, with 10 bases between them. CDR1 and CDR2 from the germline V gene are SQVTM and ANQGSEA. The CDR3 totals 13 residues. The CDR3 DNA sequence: TGCAGCGTTGACGGGAAGGGGAATTCACCCCTCCACTTT. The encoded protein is CSVDGKGNSPLHF.

CDR3 DNA sequence: TGTGCCAGCAGCTTATACCAGGTGAATAACTATGGCTACACCTTC. It translates to CASSLYQVNNYGYTF. This chain uses TRBV7-9 with TRBJ1-2; D call uncertain. Per the germline V gene, CDR1 is SEHNR and CDR2 is FQNEAQ (reference sequence). The CDR3 length is 15 residues. Trimming took 2 bases from V and 1 from J, leaving 11 bases between them.

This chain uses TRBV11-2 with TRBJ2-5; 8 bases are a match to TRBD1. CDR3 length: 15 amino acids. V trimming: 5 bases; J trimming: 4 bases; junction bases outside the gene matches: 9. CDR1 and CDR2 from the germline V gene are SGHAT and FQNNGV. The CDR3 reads CASSQPQGAGETQYF. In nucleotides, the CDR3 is TGTGCCAGCAGCCAACCCCAGGGGGCAGGAGAGACCCAGTACTTC.

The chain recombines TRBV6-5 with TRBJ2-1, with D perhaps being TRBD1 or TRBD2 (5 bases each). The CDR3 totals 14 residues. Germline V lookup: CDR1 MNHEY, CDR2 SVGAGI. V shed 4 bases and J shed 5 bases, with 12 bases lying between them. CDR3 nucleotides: TGTGCCAGCAGTTTCCGGGACCCCCACAATGAGCAGTTCTTC. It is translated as CASSFRDPHNEQFF.

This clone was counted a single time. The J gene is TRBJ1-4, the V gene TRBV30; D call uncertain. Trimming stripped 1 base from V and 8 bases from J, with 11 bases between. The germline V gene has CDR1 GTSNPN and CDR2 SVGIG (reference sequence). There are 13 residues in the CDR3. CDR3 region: CAWSGGTGEKLFF. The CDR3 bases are TGTGCCTGGAGTGGAGGTACGGGGGAAAAACTGTTTTTT.

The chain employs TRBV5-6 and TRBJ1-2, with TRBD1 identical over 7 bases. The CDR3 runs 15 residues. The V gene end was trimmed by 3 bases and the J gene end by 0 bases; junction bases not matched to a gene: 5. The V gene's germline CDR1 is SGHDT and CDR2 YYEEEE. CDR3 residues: CASSSSGGANYGYTF. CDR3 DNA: TGTGCCAGCAGCTCTTCAGGGGGAGCTAACTATGGCTACACCTTC.

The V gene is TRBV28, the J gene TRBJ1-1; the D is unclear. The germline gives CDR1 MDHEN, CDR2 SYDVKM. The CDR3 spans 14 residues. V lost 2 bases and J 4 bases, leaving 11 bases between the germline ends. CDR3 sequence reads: CASSLRLAGTEAFF. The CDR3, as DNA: TGTGCCAGCAGTTTACGGCTTGCGGGCACTGAAGCTTTCTTT.

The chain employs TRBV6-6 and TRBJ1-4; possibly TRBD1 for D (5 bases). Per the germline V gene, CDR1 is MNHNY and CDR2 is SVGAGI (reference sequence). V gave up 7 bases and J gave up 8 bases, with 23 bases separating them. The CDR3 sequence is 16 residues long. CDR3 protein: CASNPQGRGVGEKLFF. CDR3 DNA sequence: TGTGCCAGCAATCCTCAAGGAAGGGGTGTAGGGGAAAAACTGTTTTTT.

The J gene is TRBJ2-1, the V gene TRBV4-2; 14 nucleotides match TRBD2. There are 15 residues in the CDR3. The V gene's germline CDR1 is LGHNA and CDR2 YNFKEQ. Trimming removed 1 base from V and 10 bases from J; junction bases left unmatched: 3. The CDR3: CASSQGLAGGWEQFF. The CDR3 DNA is TGTGCCAGCAGCCAAGGACTAGCGGGGGGGTGGGAGCAGTTCTTC.

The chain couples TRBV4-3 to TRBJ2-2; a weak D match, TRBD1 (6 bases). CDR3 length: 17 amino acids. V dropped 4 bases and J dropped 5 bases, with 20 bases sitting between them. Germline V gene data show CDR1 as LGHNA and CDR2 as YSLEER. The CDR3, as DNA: TGCGCCAGCAGCCTTCGGCCAACAGGGAAAGGGACCGGGGAGCTGTTTTTT. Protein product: CASSLRPTGKGTGELFF.

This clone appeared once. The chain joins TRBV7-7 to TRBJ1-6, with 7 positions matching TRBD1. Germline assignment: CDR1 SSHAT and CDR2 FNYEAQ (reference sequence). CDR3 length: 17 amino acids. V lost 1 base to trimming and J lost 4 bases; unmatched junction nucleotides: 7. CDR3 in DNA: TGTGCCAGCAGCTTAGGTCGGACAGGAATATATAATTCACCCCTCCACTTT. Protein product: CASSLGRTGIYNSPLHF.

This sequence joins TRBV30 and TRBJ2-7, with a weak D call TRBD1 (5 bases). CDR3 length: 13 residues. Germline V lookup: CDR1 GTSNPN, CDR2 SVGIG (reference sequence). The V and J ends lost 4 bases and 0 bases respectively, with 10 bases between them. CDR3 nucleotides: TGTGCCTGGACCGTCCAGGGCTCCTACGAGCAGTACTTC. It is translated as CAWTVQGSYEQYF.

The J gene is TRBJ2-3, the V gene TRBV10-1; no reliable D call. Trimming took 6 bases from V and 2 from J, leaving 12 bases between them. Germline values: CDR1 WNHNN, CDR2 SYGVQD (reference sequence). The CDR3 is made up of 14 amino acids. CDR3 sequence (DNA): TGCGCCAGCAGAAGGAGCTTATACACAGATACGCAGTATTTT. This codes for CASRRSLYTDTQYF.

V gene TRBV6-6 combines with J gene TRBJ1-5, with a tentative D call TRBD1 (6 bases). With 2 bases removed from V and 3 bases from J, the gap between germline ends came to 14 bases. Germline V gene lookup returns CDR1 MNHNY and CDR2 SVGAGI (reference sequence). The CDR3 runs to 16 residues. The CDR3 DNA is TGTGCCAGCAGTTACCTCGAAGGGGGTGCCAATCAGCCCCAGCATTTT. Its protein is CASSYLEGGANQPQHF.

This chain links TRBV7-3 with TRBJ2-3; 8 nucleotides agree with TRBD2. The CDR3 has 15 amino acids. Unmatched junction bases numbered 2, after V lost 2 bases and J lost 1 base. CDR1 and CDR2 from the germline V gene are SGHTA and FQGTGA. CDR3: CASSLQAGGTDTQYF. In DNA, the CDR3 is TGTGCCAGCAGCTTACAAGCGGGGGGCACAGATACGCAGTATTTT.

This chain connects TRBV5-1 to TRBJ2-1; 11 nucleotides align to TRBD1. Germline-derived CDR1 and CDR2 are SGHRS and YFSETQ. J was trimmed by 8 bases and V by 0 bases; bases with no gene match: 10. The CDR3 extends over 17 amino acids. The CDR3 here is CASSLEVIGQGADEQFF. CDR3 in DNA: TGCGCCAGCAGCTTGGAAGTAATCGGACAGGGGGCCGATGAGCAGTTCTTC.

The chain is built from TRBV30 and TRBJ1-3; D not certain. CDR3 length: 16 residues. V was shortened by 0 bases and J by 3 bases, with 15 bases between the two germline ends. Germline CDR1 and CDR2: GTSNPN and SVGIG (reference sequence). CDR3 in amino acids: CAWSVLGRAGGNTIYF. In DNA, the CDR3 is TGTGCCTGGAGTGTACTGGGAAGGGCCGGTGGAAACACCATATATTTT.

DNA of the CDR3: TGTGCCAGCAGTTCCCCTAAGGCTAACTATGGCTACACCTTC. Translation: CASSSPKANYGYTF. V usage is TRBV6-5 and J usage is TRBJ1-2; D gene unclear. Germline assignment: CDR1 MNHEY and CDR2 SVGAGI. CDR3 length: 14 amino acids. V lost 4 bases and J lost 0, with 9 bases in between.

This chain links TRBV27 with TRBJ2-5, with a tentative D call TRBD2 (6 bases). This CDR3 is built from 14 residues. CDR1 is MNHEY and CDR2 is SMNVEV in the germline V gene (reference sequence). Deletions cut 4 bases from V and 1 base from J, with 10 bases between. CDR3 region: CASSSSAIQETQYF. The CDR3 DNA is TGTGCCAGCAGTTCTAGCGCTATCCAAGAGACCCAGTACTTC.

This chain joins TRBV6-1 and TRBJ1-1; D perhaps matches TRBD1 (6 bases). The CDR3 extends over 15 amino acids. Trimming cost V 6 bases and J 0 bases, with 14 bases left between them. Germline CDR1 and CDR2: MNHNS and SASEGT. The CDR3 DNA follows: TGTGCCAGCAGCCGTAGGACAGTTTTGAACACTGAAGCTTTCTTT. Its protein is CASSRRTVLNTEAFF.

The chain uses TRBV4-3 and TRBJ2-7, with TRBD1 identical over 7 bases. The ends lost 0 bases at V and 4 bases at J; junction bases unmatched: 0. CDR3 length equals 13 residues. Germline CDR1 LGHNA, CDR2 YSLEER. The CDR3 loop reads CASSQEQGYEQYF. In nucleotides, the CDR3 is TGCGCCAGCAGCCAAGAACAGGGGTACGAGCAGTACTTC.

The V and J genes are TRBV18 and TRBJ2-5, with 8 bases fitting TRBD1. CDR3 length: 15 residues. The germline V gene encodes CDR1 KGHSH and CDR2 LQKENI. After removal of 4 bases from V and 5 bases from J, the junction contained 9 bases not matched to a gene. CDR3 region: CASSRNRGDGETQYF. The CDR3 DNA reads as TGTGCCAGCTCACGAAACAGGGGGGACGGGGAGACCCAGTACTTC.

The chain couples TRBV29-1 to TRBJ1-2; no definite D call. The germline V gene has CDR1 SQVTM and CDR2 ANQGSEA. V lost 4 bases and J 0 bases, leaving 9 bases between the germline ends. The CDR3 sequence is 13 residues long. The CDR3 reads CSVGAGTNYGYTF. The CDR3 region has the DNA TGCAGCGTTGGGGCAGGAACTAACTATGGCTACACCTTC.

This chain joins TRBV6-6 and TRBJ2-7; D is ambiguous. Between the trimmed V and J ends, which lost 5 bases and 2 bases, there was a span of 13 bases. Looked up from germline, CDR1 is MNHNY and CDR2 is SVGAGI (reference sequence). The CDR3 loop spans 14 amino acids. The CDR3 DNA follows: TGTGCCAGCAGTCCGCAGCCGATTACCTACGAGCAGTACTTC. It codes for CASSPQPITYEQYF.

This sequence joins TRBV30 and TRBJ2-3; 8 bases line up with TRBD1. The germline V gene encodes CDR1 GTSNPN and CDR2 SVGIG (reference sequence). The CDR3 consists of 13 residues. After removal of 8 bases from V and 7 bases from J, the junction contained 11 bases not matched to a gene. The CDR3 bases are TGTGCCCATCGTGCAGGGGGCGCATATACGCAGTATTTT. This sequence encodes CAHRAGGAYTQYF.

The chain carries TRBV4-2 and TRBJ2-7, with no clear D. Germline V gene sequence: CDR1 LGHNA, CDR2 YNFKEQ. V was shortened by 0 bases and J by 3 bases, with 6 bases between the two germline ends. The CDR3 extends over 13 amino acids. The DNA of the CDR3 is TGTGCCAGCAGCCAAGATGGGGACTACGAGCAGTACTTC. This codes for CASSQDGDYEQYF.